The T cell receptor beta chain under discussion was sequenced for a study of T cell responses to AZD1222 COVID-19 vaccine. Study-level background: Pooled in the analysis were second doses at about 4 or about 12 weeks.

Points on this clone: Its antigen remains unidentified.

Germline-derived CDR1 and CDR2 are ENHRY and SYGVKD. This CDR3 has 16 residues. V lost 0 bases and J 0 bases, leaving 11 bases between the germline ends. Produced via immunoSEQ multiplex PCR; TCRdb's table is partial and in-frame only. The data contain around 120,000 clones, 85% to 95% of them singletons. Study conclusions and caveats: White British donors predominated, females outnumbered males, and clonal diversity was possibly underestimated. Seropositivity was recorded at baseline in only a handful of AZD1222 recipients. Across spike, vaccine-associated CD4 TCRs were found, dominant at 160-218 and 743-854.

The sequencing here drew on peripheral blood, taken on day 0 of AZD1222 vaccination. This rearrangement joins TRBV10-3 to TRBJ1-2, with D unclear. This TCR came from an adult in good health. CDR3 nucleotide sequence: TGTGCCATCAGTGAGTCGATTCTGAGGGCTAACTATGGCTACACCTTC. Its protein is CAISESILRANYGYTF.